This record covers a single TCR beta chain. The data belong to a study of T cell responses to AZD1222 COVID-19 vaccine. Only in-frame clones appear in the TCRdb table, and some are missing; sequencing was by immunoSEQ multiplex PCR. The data show about 120,000 clones, approximately 85% seen once. This CDR3 contains 14 residues. The J segment lost 3 bases and the V segment lost 7 bases, leaving 8 bases of the junction unmatched. Germline V gives CDR1 MNHEY, CDR2 SVGAGI. The sequence derives from an adult in good health. The chain uses TRBV6-5 and TRBJ1-1; 7 nucleotides agree with TRBD1. Sequenced here: peripheral blood, sampled on day 0 of AZD1222 vaccination. The CDR3 nucleotides read TGTGCCAGCACCCGACAGGGTCTGGACACTGAAGCTTTCTTT. As protein: CASTRQGLDTEAFF.